These 18 T cell receptor beta chains came from one sample sequenced in a study of blood T cells in healthy people across ages. A second PCR of about 7 to 11 cycles used a sample-barcoded 5' primer and a J-beta primer mix. TCRdb processed the 5' RACE reads anew with MiXCR; each CDR3 protein has one entry. This table has some 790,000 distinct CDR3 sequences, about 30% appearing once. Sequenced: blood. Receptors were obtained from a woman of 80 years or more in good health.

J is TRBJ2-1 and V is TRBV6-6, with 7 nucleotides matching TRBD2. V lost 5 bases, J lost 7 bases, and 11 bases stayed unmatched. This CDR3 contains 15 residues. Germline V CDR1 and CDR2: MNHNY, SVGAGI (reference sequence). The CDR3 loop is CASSGRAGERNEQFF. The CDR3 nucleotides are TGTGCCAGCAGTGGGAGGGCGGGAGAAAGAAATGAGCAGTTCTTC.

The chain couples TRBV12-3 or TRBV12-4 to TRBJ1-5; D may be TRBD1 (5 bases). Between the trimmed V and J ends, which lost 4 bases and 4 bases, there was a span of 8 bases. This CDR3 is built from 13 residues. The CDR3, as DNA: TGTGCCAGCAGTTGGGGACTTAATCAGCCCCAGCATTTT. Translation gives CASSWGLNQPQHF.

This clonotype was found many times. The chain joins TRBV30 to TRBJ2-1; no firm D call. Trimming cost V 2 bases and J 2 bases, with 16 bases left between them. The length of the CDR3 is 16 residues. The germline CDR1 and CDR2 sequences are GTSNPN and SVGIG (reference sequence). Here the CDR3 DNA reads TGTGCCTGGAGTTACAGAACACAATTACCCTACAATGAGCAGTTCTTC. Protein sequence: CAWSYRTQLPYNEQFF.

The sample holds many counts of this clonotype. The chain has TRBV7-2 and TRBJ2-1; no firm D call. V was pared by 2 bases and J by 1 base, with 6 bases between. Per the germline V gene, CDR1 is SGHTA and CDR2 is FQGNSA. There are 14 residues in the CDR3. CDR3 amino acids: CASSLSLSYNEQFF. CDR3 DNA sequence: TGTGCCAGCAGCTTATCTCTTTCCTACAATGAGCAGTTCTTC.

The chain couples TRBV30 to TRBJ2-7; D might be TRBD1 or TRBD2, each matching 5 bases. The CDR3 has 13 amino acids. Trimming removed 2 bases from V and 3 bases from J, with 11 bases in between. Germline assignment: CDR1 GTSNPN and CDR2 SVGIG (reference sequence). CDR3 loop: CAWSLPGGYEQYF. The CDR3 DNA reads as TGTGCCTGGAGTCTGCCTGGGGGCTACGAGCAGTACTTC.

The V call is TRBV5-1, the J call TRBJ2-7; D possibly corresponds to TRBD2 (7 bases). Trimming removed 0 bases from V and 5 bases from J, with 15 bases in between. The CDR3 consists of 15 residues. Germline CDR1 is SGHRS and CDR2 is YFSETQ. The CDR3 sequence: CASSLEGGRKDEQYF. CDR3 nucleotides: TGCGCCAGCAGCTTGGAGGGGGGGCGTAAGGACGAGCAGTACTTC.

This clonotype was seen many times. This chain links TRBV15 with TRBJ2-5; D gene unclear. The CDR3 is made up of 14 amino acids. Germline CDR1 LNHNV, CDR2 YYDKDF (reference sequence). Trimming pared 1 base from V and 5 bases from J, leaving 11 bases between. CDR3 protein: CATSRVHSRETQYF. The CDR3 DNA is TGTGCCACCAGCAGAGTTCACTCGCGGGAGACCCAGTACTTC.

This clonotype was seen many times. The chain uses TRBV2 and TRBJ2-3; tentative D call: TRBD1 (6 bases). CDR3 length equals 15 residues. Germline CDR1 reads SNHLY; CDR2 reads FYNNEI. Trimming removed 7 bases at V and 0 bases at J, with 14 bases between. The CDR3 nucleotides are TGTGCCAGCAACCCAACAGGGTCTAGCACAGATACGCAGTATTTT. It encodes CASNPTGSSTDTQYF.

The sample holds one count of this clonotype. A read error is possible here, since a much larger clone lies one base away. The chain couples TRBV7-8 to TRBJ2-1, with TRBD1 as a possible D gene (6 bases). CDR3 length: 17 residues. Trimming removed 4 bases from V and 8 bases from J, with 24 bases in between. Germline V gives CDR1 SGHVS, CDR2 FQNEAQ. This CDR3 reads CASSSTRLGQSRDEQFF. The DNA for the CDR3 is TGTGCCAGCAGCTCTACCCGGCTCGGACAGTCACGCGATGAGCAGTTCTTC.

A word on this clonotype: Just one base apart from a much larger clone, this may be a read error. The chain is built from TRBV20-1 and TRBJ1-2, with TRBD1 matching over 7 bases. Germline CDR1 reads DFQATT; CDR2 reads SNEGSKA (reference sequence). The length of the CDR3 is 15 residues. CDR3 nucleotide sequence: TGCAGTGCTAGAGACCCGACAGGGCCGAACTATGGCCACACCTTC. This sequence encodes CSARDPTGPNYGHTF.

Concerning this clonotype: One base away lies a much larger clone, so this may be a sequencing read error. The CDR3 ends on some other residue instead of the conserved phenylalanine or tryptophan, so this is likely a read error. This chain connects TRBV9 to TRBJ2-3; 10 nucleotides agree with TRBD1. CDR3 length equals 16 residues. The V gene end was trimmed by 2 bases and the J gene end by 2 bases; junction bases not matched to a gene: 5. Germline CDR1 and CDR2: SGDLS and YYNGEE. The CDR3 loop reads CASSVWDRGSTDTQYL. CDR3 bases: TGTGCCAGCAGCGTTTGGGACAGGGGATCCACAGATACGCAGTATTTG.

With respect to this clonotype: A much larger clone sits a single nucleotide away, making a read error possible. The chain carries TRBV15 and TRBJ1-2, with 10 bases fitting TRBD1. The V gene end was trimmed by 1 base and the J gene end by 5 bases; junction bases not matched to a gene: 4. The CDR3 is 15 amino acids. The germline V gene has CDR1 LNHNV and CDR2 YYDKDF (reference sequence). The chain's CDR3 is CATSRGQGAGYGYTF. The CDR3 DNA sequence: TGTGCCACCAGCAGAGGACAGGGGGCTGGTTATGGCTACACCTTC. Variable domain in full (rest from reference TRBV15 and TRBJ1-2): DAMVIQNPRYQVTQFGKPVTLSCSQTLNHNVMYWYQQKSSQAPKLLFHYYDKDFNNEADTPDNFQSRRPNTSFCFLDIRSPGLGDTAMYLCATSRGQGAGYGYTFGSGTRLTVV.

This chain links TRBV20-1 with TRBJ1-2, with D possibly being TRBD1 (6 bases). Trimming left V 4 bases short and J 8 bases short, with 20 bases between. CDR1 DFQATT and CDR2 SNEGSKA come from the germline V gene (reference sequence). The CDR3 loop spans 14 amino acids. CDR3 region: CSATSGQGRWGYTF. The DNA for the CDR3 is TGCAGTGCTACATCTGGGCAGGGGAGATGGGGCTACACCTTC.

This clonotype was observed at least ten times. This chain uses TRBV12-3 or TRBV12-4 with TRBJ1-2, with 8 bases fitting TRBD1. This CDR3 has 14 amino acids. V dropped 4 bases and J dropped 4; count of bases not matched to a gene: 5. CDR3 protein: CASSSFGTGYGYTF. CDR3 sequence (DNA): TGTGCCAGCAGTTCCTTTGGGACAGGCTATGGCTACACCTTC.

This clonotype was found a few times. This chain uses TRBV3-1 with TRBJ1-5, with D tentatively TRBD1 (5 bases). The CDR3 contains 16 residues. Deletions cut 0 bases from V and 1 base from J, with 10 bases between. In germline, CDR1 is LGHDT, CDR2 YNNKEL (reference sequence). As DNA, the CDR3 is TGTGCCAGCAGCCAAGATTTCGGGGCGAGCAATCAGCCCCAGCATTTT. Protein: CASSQDFGASNQPQHF.

A note on this clonotype: With a much larger clone just one base away, this may be a read error. V and J are TRBV10-3 and TRBJ2-1; the D gene is possibly TRBD2 (7 bases). From germline, CDR1 is ENHRY and CDR2 SYGVKD. V gave up 4 bases and J gave up 4 bases, with 14 bases separating them. The CDR3 has 15 residues. Here the CDR3 DNA reads TGTGCCATCAGTGCTAGGGGGGGCTCATACAATGAGCAGTTCTTC. Encoded protein: CAISARGGSYNEQFF.

This clonotype has just a few counts. The chain carries TRBV5-1 and TRBJ2-5; D remains ambiguous. V was pared by 0 bases and J by 6 bases, with 12 bases between. Germline CDR1 and CDR2: SGHRS and YFSETQ. This CDR3 contains 14 residues. The CDR3 DNA follows: TGCGCCAGCAGCTTGGGCGCGGACCGAAAGACCCAGTACTTC. This sequence encodes CASSLGADRKTQYF.

This clonotype occurred many times. The V gene is TRBV13, the J gene TRBJ2-7; 10 bases line up with TRBD2. Per germline, CDR1 PRHDT and CDR2 FYEKMQ (reference sequence). There are 15 residues in the CDR3. Losses at the gene ends were 8 bases for V and 7 bases for J; bases not matched to a gene: 14. The CDR3 sequence: CASSRGTSDLGEQYF. The DNA of the CDR3 is TGTGCCAGCTCTCGAGGGACTAGCGATCTTGGTGAGCAGTACTTC.